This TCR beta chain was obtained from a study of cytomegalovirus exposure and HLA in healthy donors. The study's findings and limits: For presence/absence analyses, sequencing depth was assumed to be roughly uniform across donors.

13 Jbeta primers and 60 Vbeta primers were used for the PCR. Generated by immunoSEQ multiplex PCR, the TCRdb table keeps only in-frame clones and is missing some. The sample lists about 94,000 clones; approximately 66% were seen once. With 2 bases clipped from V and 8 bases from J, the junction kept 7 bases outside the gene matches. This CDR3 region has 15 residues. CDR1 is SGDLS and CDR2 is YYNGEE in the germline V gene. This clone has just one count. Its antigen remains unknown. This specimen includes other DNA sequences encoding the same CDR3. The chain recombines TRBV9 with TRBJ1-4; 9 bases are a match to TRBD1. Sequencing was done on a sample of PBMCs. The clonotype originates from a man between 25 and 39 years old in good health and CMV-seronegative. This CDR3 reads CASSVTGGVVEKLFF. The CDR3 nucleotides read TGTGCCAGCAGCGTTACAGGGGGCGTGGTAGAAAAACTGTTTTTT. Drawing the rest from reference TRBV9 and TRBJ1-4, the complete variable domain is DSGVTQTPKHLITATGQRVTLRCSPRSGDLSVYWYQQSLDQGLQFLIQYYNGEERAKGNILERFSAQQFPDLHSELNLSSLELGDSALYFCASSVTGGVVEKLFFGSGTQLSVL.